This TCR beta chain stems from a study of blood T cell repertoires in COVID-19. Study overall: Italy, Spain and the United States were the sources of the convalescent and acute COVID-19 samples. PBMCs, B-cell-depleted T cells, or T cells were the source of the cDNA or gDNA that made up the material.

The table lists this clone with a few counts. Methods used by the authors: Reference gene primer amplification yielded estimated nucleated cell counts. Repertoires were generated with immunoSEQ multiplex PCR, while TCRdb's copy carries only in-frame clones and drops some. The V and J calls and clone size are taken from that table; D and trimming were inferred from the DNA. Here the sample spans over 130,000 clones, 65% to 90% being singletons. This TCR was sampled from a man between 65 and 80 years old with acute or convalescent COVID-19. Sequencing used peripheral blood.

The CDR3 DNA follows: TGTGCCAGTAGTACCCTAGGACAGTACAATCAGCCCCAGCATTTT. As protein: CASSTLGQYNQPQHF. The chain uses TRBV19 and TRBJ1-5; a possible D gene is TRBD1 (6 bases). From germline, CDR1 is LNHDA and CDR2 SQIVND (reference sequence). CDR3 length: 15 amino acids. V lost 4 bases and J lost 3, with 13 bases in between.